One and the same sample provided the 13 T cell receptor beta chains below, sequenced in a study of Graves' ophthalmopathy and Graves' hyperthyroidism. RNA transcripts were the source from which TCR beta CDR3 regions were amplified. HTBI-primed RT-PCR formed the first round, and a multiplex PCR formed the second. TCRdb reanalysed the multiplex PCR reads using MiXCR and keeps one entry per CDR3 protein. Among about 390,000 distinct CDR3 sequences listed, roughly 15% were seen once. Sequencing was carried out using peripheral blood. These receptor sequences come from a woman aged 18-29 years with stable Graves' hyperthyroidism.

This clonotype was seen a few times. The chain combines TRBV3-1 with TRBJ2-2; 8 positions agree with TRBD2. The V segment lost 6 bases and the J segment 3 bases; nucleotides outside the gene matches: 9. Germline lookup yields CDR1 LGHDT and CDR2 YNNKEL (reference sequence). This CDR3 spans 16 amino acids. As DNA, the CDR3 is TGTGCCAGCAGAGCCCGGGGGGGCGCAGACACCGGGGAGCTGTTTTTT. It encodes CASRARGGADTGELFF.

This clonotype was seen ten or more times. V is TRBV19 and J is TRBJ1-1; D is ambiguous. The V gene lost 1 base and the J gene lost 1 base, with 7 bases spanning the gap. This CDR3 is built from 14 residues. Looked up from germline, CDR1 is LNHDA and CDR2 is SQIVND (reference sequence). The CDR3 loop reads CASSIVPGNTEAFF. The CDR3 DNA is TGTGCCAGTAGTATAGTCCCAGGGAACACTGAAGCTTTCTTT.

This clonotype was detected ten times or more. Here the CDR3 DNA reads TGTGCCAGCAGCACGATCGACAGATCGGGCGAGCAGTACTTC. Amino acid sequence: CASSTIDRSGEQYF. This chain links TRBV11-2 with TRBJ2-7, with a tentative D call TRBD1 (5 bases). The V end lost 5 bases, the J end lost 6 bases, and 17 bases lay between the germline ends. CDR3 length: 14 residues. CDR1 is SGHAT and CDR2 is FQNNGV in the germline V gene.

This clonotype was observed at least ten times. This chain links TRBV12-3 or TRBV12-4 with TRBJ2-3; 10 bases agree with TRBD1. V shed 6 bases and J 2 bases; nucleotides not matched to a gene: 11. The CDR3 has 17 residues. The CDR3 loop is CASSPSRDRGDTDTQYF. The DNA of the CDR3 is TGTGCCAGCAGCCCCTCCCGGGACAGGGGCGACACAGATACGCAGTATTTT.

This clonotype was observed at least ten times. The CDR3 nucleotides are TGTGCCAGCAGCTTCCGGGGAAGCTACGGCTACACCTTC. It is translated as CASSFRGSYGYTF. The V call is TRBV13, the J call TRBJ1-2; D is ambiguous. The CDR3 covers 13 residues. Germline CDR1 and CDR2: PRHDT and FYEKMQ (reference sequence). V lost 3 bases and J 8 bases, leaving 13 bases between the germline ends.

V gene TRBV19 combines with J gene TRBJ2-7; TRBD1 or TRBD2 may be the D gene (6 bases each). From germline, CDR1 is LNHDA and CDR2 SQIVND (reference sequence). With 3 bases removed from V and 4 bases from J, the gap between germline ends came to 19 bases. The CDR3 totals 16 residues. The CDR3 region has the DNA TGTGCCAGTAGTATGGGGGGCAGCCCAGGAATATACGAGCAGTACTTC. Protein sequence: CASSMGGSPGIYEQYF.

Regarding this clonotype: A much larger clone differs from this one at a single base, so this may be a read error. The chain is built from TRBV10-3 and TRBJ1-2; D is undetermined. Deletions cut 9 bases from V and 6 bases from J, with 17 bases between. This CDR3 is 13 amino acids long. CDR1 is ENHRY, CDR2 SYGVKD, per germline. CDR3 sequence: CAMTDVRVNGYTF. Written as DNA, the CDR3 is TGTGCCATGACGGACGTACGGGTGAATGGCTACACCTTC.

This clonotype was found many times. V usage is TRBV24-1 and J usage is TRBJ1-2, with D tentatively TRBD1 (6 bases). The germline CDR1 and CDR2 sequences are KGHDR and SFDVKD. V was cut by 6 bases and J by 6 bases, with 7 bases left in between. This CDR3 is built from 11 residues. CDR3 in amino acids: CATSYRDGYTF. The CDR3, as DNA: TGTGCCACCAGTTACAGGGATGGCTACACCTTC.

This clonotype was seen at least ten times. J is TRBJ1-1 and V is TRBV4-2, with D perhaps TRBD1 (5 bases). The V end lost 4 bases, the J end lost 0 bases, and 15 bases lay between the germline ends. CDR3 length: 16 residues. CDR1 and CDR2 (germline): LGHNA, YNFKEQ. CDR3 in amino acids: CASSLLGEAMNTEAFF. The CDR3 bases are TGTGCCAGCAGCCTCTTAGGGGAGGCGATGAACACTGAAGCTTTCTTT.

This clonotype occurred many times. The chain carries TRBV10-3 and TRBJ1-2; D is ambiguous. V dropped 2 bases and J dropped 5 bases, with 15 bases sitting between them. CDR1 is ENHRY, CDR2 SYGVKD, per germline. There are 15 residues in the CDR3. Here the CDR3 DNA reads TGTGCCATCAGTGAGCACGGGTCTAACGGATATGGCTACACCTTC. Its translation is CAISEHGSNGYGYTF.

The chain joins TRBV6-1 to TRBJ2-5; 11 bases match TRBD2. This CDR3 has 16 amino acids. Germline-derived CDR1 and CDR2 are MNHNS and SASEGT. Unmatched junction bases numbered 7, after V lost 6 bases and J lost 1 base. The CDR3 loop reads CASSPLAGGLQETQYF. CDR3 sequence (DNA): TGTGCCAGCAGCCCGCTAGCGGGGGGTCTCCAAGAGACCCAGTACTTC.

In this sample, this clonotype turned up many times. The chain joins TRBV12-3 or TRBV12-4 to TRBJ1-5, with D tentatively TRBD1 (5 bases). V gave up 5 bases and J gave up 7 bases, with 21 bases separating them. This CDR3 spans 16 amino acids. The CDR3 nucleotides read TGTGCCAGCAGTCCCTCGGGACCTTCCTATAACCAGCCCCAGCATTTT. Protein sequence: CASSPSGPSYNQPQHF.

Ten or more counts support this clonotype. V and J are TRBV19 and TRBJ1-6; D unresolved. CDR1 and CDR2 from the germline V gene are LNHDA and SQIVND (reference sequence). The ends were cut back, 3 bases at V and 8 bases at J, with 17 bases in the middle. The length of the CDR3 is 16 residues. The CDR3: CASSIEGRGIHSPLHF. The CDR3 bases are TGTGCCAGTAGTATCGAGGGCAGAGGGATTCATTCACCCCTCCACTTT.